This T cell receptor beta chain was sequenced for a study of blood T cells in healthy people across ages. CDR3 length equals 15 residues. Germline assignment: CDR1 SGHTA and CDR2 FQGNSA. The V gene end was trimmed by 5 bases and the J gene end by 10 bases; junction bases not matched to a gene: 14. Combining a sample-barcoded 5' primer with a J-beta primer mix, a second PCR ran for roughly 7 to 12 cycles. One entry per CDR3 protein results from TCRdb running MiXCR on the 5' RACE reads. The sample gives 1.5 million to 2 million distinct CDR3 sequences, roughly 49% of which show up once; roughly 2.1% is in the top ten. Total RNA was isolated from each sample in quantities of at least 5.5 micrograms.

The genes are TRBV7-2 and TRBJ2-1; 7 bases align to TRBD2. This clonotype was obtained from a woman aged 40 to 50 in good health. Input material: blood. The DNA of the CDR3 is TGTGCCAGCAGCCTAGAGCTAGCGGCCAACTACGAGCAGTTCTTC. It translates to CASSLELAANYEQFF.